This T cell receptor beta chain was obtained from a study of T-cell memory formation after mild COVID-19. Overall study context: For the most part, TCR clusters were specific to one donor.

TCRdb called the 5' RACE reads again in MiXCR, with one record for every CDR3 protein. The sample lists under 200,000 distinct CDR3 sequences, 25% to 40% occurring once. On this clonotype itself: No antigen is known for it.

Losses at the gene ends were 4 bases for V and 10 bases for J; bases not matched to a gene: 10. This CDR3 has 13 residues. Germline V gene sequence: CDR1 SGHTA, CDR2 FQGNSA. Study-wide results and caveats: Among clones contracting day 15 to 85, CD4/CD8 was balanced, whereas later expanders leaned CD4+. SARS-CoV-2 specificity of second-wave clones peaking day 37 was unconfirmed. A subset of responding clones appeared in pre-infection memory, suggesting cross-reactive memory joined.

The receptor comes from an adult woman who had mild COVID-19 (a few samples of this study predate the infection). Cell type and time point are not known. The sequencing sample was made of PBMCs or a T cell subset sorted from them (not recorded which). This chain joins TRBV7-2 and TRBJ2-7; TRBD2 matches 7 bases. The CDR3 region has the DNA TGTGCCAGCAGCTCGAGGGTCGGCGGGAGCCAGTACTTC. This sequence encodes CASSSRVGGSQYF.